Each of the 10 T cell receptor beta chains below was sequenced from the same sample in a study of blood T cell repertoires in COVID-19. Sequencing was performed with immunoSEQ multiplex PCR; in TCRdb, only in-frame clones are kept and a portion is missing. The data hold approximately 300,000 clones, with about 90% observed a single time. Source material: peripheral blood. The receptors come from a woman between 25 and 40 years old with COVID-19, enrolled during active disease.

The J gene is TRBJ2-2, the V gene TRBV2; the match to TRBD2 covers 10 bases. From germline, CDR1 is SNHLY and CDR2 FYNNEI. This CDR3 is built from 20 residues. The junction had 13 bases not matched to a gene; V was cut back by 3 bases and J by 0 bases. The CDR3 spells CASSDQRGGPDGTNTGELFF. In DNA form, the CDR3 reads TGTGCCAGCAGTGATCAGCGGGGGGGCCCGGACGGAACGAACACCGGGGAGCTGTTTTTT.

The chain joins TRBV2 to TRBJ1-5; D is ambiguous. The CDR3 has 14 residues. V was shortened by 7 bases and J by 3 bases, with 13 bases between the two germline ends. From germline, CDR1 is SNHLY and CDR2 FYNNEI. CDR3 bases: TGTGCCAGCAACCAAAGAGGGCTCAATCAGCCCCAGCATTTT. Protein: CASNQRGLNQPQHF.

The V call is TRBV5-4, the J call TRBJ1-1; D uncertain. V lost 2 bases to trimming and J lost 4 bases, with 12 bases between them. CDR1 is SGHNT and CDR2 is YYREEE in the germline V gene (reference sequence). The CDR3 length is 14 residues. The CDR3 DNA reads as TGTGCCAGCAGCTTCGTTCACACCAGCACTGAAGCTTTCTTT. Its translation: CASSFVHTSTEAFF.

The chain links TRBV6-4 to TRBJ2-7, with 13 bases lining up with TRBD2. Germline lookup yields CDR1 MRHNA and CDR2 SNTAGT. V shed 3 bases and J 2 bases; nucleotides not matched to a gene: 1. The CDR3 has 15 amino acids. CDR3 in DNA: TGTGCCAGCAGTGAACTAGCGGGGGGGCCCTACGAGCAGTACGTC. The encoded protein is CASSELAGGPYEQYV.

This clone has only a few counts. V and J are TRBV11-2 and TRBJ1-1; D gene ambiguous. Trimming took 0 bases from V and 1 from J, leaving 6 bases between them. The CDR3 is 14 residues long. Germline CDR1 SGHAT, CDR2 FQNNGV. CDR3 DNA: TGTGCCAGCAGCTTAGAGTGGCAGAACACTGAAGCTTTCTTT. Its translation: CASSLEWQNTEAFF.

The chain joins TRBV6-6 to TRBJ1-1; D is undetermined. With 7 bases removed from V and 1 base from J, the gap between germline ends came to 10 bases. Germline V gives CDR1 MNHNY, CDR2 SVGAGI (reference sequence). CDR3 size: 13 residues. The CDR3 here is CASTGGRNTEAFF. Written as DNA, the CDR3 is TGTGCCAGCACCGGTGGGAGGAACACTGAAGCTTTCTTT.

The chain links TRBV4-1 to TRBJ1-1, with D unclear. With 4 bases removed from V and 1 base from J, the gap between germline ends came to 16 bases. Germline CDR1 and CDR2: MGHRA and YSYEKL. This CDR3 is 16 amino acids long. As DNA, the CDR3 is TGCGCCAGCAGCCCTGGACGGAGCGGAGGGAACACTGAAGCTTTCTTT. This encodes CASSPGRSGGNTEAFF.

This chain links TRBV28 with TRBJ1-1; D may be TRBD1 (5 bases). The CDR3 length is 14 residues. Germline V gene sequence: CDR1 MDHEN, CDR2 SYDVKM. V shed 2 bases and J shed 5 bases, with 12 bases lying between them. CDR3 nucleotides: TGTGCCAGCAGTTTAGGCCAGGGTTGGACTGAAGCTTTCTTT. This encodes CASSLGQGWTEAFF.

The chain carries TRBV18 and TRBJ1-5; the D gene is possibly TRBD1 (5 bases). Trimming took 4 bases from V and 3 from J, leaving 7 bases between them. CDR1 KGHSH and CDR2 LQKENI come from the germline V gene. CDR3 length equals 13 residues. The CDR3 region is CASSQGLNQPQHF. The DNA for the CDR3 is TGTGCCAGCTCACAGGGGCTCAATCAGCCCCAGCATTTT. The complete variable domain, with remaining parts taken from reference TRBV18 and TRBJ1-5, reads NAGVMQNPRHLVRRRGQEARLRCSPMKGHSHVYWYRQLPEEGLKFMVYLQKENIIDESGMPKERFSAEFPKEGPSILRIQQVVRGDSAAYFCASSQGLNQPQHFGDGTRLSIL.

The genes are TRBV5-6 and TRBJ2-3; D may be TRBD2 (7 bases). Germline loops: CDR1 SGHDT, CDR2 YYEEEE. The CDR3 sequence is 14 residues long. V lost 4 bases, J lost 9 bases, and 18 bases lay in between. The CDR3 nucleotides are TGTGCCAGCAGCAGAGGGGCTGGGGGGGCCACGCAGTATTTT. Encoded protein: CASSRGAGGATQYF.